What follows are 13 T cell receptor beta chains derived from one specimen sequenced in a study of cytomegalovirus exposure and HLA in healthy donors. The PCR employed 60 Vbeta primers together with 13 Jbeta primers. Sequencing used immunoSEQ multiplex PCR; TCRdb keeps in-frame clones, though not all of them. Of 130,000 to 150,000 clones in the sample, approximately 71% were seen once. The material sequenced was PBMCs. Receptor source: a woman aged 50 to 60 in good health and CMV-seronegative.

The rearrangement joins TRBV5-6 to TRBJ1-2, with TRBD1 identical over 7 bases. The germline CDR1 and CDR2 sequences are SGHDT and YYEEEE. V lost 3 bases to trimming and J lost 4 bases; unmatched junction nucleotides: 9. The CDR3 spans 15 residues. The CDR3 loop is CASSYGSTGAYGYTF. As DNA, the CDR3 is TGTGCCAGCAGCTACGGAAGTACAGGGGCCTATGGCTACACCTTC.

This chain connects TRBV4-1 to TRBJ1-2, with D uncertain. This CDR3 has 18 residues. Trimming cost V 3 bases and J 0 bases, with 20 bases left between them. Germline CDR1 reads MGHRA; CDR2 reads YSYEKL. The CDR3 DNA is TGCGCCAGCAGCCAGGTTAGGCCGGGAACAGCGGCTAACTATGGCTACACCTTC. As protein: CASSQVRPGTAANYGYTF.

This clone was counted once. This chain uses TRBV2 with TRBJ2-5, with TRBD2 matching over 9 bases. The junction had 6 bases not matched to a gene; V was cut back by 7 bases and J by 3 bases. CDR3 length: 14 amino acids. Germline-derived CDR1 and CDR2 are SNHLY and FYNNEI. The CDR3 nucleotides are TGTGCCAGCACAGCGGGGGGTCGGAAAGAGACCCAGTACTTC. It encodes CASTAGGRKETQYF.

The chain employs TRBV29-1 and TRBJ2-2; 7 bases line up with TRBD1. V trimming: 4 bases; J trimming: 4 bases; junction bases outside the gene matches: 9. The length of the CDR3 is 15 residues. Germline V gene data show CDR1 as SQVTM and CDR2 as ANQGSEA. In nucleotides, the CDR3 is TGCAGCGTTGGCACAGCGACAGGGAGCACCGGGGAGCTGTTTTTT. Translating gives CSVGTATGSTGELFF.

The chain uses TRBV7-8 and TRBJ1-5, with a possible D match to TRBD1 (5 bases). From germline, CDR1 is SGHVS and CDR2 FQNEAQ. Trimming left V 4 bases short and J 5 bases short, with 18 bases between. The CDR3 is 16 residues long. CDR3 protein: CASSSEATRGDQPQHF. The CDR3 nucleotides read TGTGCCAGCAGCTCCGAGGCGACAAGGGGCGATCAGCCCCAGCATTTT.

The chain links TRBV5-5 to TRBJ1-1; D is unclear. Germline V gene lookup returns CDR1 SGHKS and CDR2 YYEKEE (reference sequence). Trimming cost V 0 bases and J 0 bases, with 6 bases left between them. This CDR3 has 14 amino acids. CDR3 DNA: TGTGCCAGCAGCTTGGCACAGATGAACACTGAAGCTTTCTTT. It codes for CASSLAQMNTEAFF.

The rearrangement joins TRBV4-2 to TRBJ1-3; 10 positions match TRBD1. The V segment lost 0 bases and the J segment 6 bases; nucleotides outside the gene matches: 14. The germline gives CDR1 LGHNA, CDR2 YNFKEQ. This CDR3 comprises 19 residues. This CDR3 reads CASSQENPVGQGVVNTIYF. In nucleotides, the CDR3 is TGTGCCAGCAGCCAAGAGAACCCCGTTGGACAGGGGGTGGTAAACACCATATATTTT.

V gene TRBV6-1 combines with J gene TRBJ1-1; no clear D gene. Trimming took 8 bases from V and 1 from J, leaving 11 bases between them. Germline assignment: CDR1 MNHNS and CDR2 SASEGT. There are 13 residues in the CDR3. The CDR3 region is CASGSTGNTEAFF. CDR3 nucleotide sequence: TGTGCCAGCGGGTCGACGGGGAACACTGAAGCTTTCTTT.

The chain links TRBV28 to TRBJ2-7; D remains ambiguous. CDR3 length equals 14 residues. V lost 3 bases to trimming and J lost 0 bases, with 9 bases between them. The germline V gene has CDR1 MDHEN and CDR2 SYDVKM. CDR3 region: CASSFVASSYEQYF. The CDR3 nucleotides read TGTGCCAGCAGTTTTGTCGCCAGCTCCTACGAGCAGTACTTC.

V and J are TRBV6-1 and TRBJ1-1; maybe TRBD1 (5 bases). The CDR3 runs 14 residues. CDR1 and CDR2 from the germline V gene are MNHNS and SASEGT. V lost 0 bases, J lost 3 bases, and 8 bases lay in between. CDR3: CASSEAGQDTEAFF. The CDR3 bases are TGTGCCAGCAGTGAAGCGGGGCAAGACACTGAAGCTTTCTTT.

This CDR3 reads CASSLHRGQPQHF. In DNA form, the CDR3 reads TGTGCCAGCAGCTTGCACAGGGGTCAGCCCCAGCATTTT. V usage is TRBV5-8 and J usage is TRBJ1-5; 7 bases agree with TRBD1. This CDR3 region has 13 residues. V lost 1 base to trimming and J lost 6 bases; unmatched junction nucleotides: 1. CDR1 and CDR2 (germline): SGHTS, YDEGEE.

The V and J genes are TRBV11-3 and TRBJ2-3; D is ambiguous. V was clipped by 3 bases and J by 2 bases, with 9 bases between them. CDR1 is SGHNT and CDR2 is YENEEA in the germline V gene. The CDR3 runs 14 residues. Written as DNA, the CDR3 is TGTGCCAGCAGCTTTGGGCAGTTCACAGATACGCAGTATTTT. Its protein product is CASSFGQFTDTQYF.

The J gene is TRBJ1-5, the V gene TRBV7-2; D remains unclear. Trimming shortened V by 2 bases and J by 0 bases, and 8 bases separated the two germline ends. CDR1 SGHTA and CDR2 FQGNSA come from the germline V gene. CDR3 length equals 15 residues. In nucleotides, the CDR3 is TGTGCCAGCAGCTTAACTAGAAATAGCAATCAGCCCCAGCATTTT. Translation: CASSLTRNSNQPQHF.